The present T cell receptor (beta chain) was sequenced within a study of blood T cell repertoires in COVID-19. The germline V gene has CDR1 SNHLY and CDR2 FYNNEI. V lost 6 bases to trimming and J lost 3 bases; unmatched junction nucleotides: 4. The CDR3 is 15 residues long. The method was immunoSEQ multiplex PCR; TCRdb's version includes in-frame clones alone and lacks a portion of them. Of 250,000 to 300,000 clones detected, around 89% appear once; the ten largest clones hold 2% to 2.5%. Specimen: PBMCs or T cells enriched from blood (not recorded which). The chain employs TRBV2 and TRBJ2-1; 11 bases map to TRBD1. The sequence derives from an older woman in a cohort exposed to, infected with or recovered from COVID-19 (not recorded which). The CDR3 here is CASRQDRGLYNEQFF. The CDR3, as DNA: TGTGCCAGCAGACAGGACAGGGGGCTCTACAATGAGCAGTTCTTC.